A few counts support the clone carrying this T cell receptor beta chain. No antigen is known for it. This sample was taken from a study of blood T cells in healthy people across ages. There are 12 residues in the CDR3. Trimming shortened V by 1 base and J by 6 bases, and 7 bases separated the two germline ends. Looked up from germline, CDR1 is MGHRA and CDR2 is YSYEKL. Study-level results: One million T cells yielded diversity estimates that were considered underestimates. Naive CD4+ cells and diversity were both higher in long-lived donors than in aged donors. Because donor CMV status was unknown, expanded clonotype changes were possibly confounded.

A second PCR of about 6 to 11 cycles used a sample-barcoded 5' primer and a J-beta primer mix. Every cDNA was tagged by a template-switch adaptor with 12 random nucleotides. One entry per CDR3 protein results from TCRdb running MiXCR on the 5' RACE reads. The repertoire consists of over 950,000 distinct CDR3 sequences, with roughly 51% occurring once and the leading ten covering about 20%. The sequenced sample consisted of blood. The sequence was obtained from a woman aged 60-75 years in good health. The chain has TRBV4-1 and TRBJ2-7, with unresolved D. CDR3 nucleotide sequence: TGCGCCAGCAGCCAAGTACAGTCCGAGCAGTACTTC. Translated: CASSQVQSEQYF.